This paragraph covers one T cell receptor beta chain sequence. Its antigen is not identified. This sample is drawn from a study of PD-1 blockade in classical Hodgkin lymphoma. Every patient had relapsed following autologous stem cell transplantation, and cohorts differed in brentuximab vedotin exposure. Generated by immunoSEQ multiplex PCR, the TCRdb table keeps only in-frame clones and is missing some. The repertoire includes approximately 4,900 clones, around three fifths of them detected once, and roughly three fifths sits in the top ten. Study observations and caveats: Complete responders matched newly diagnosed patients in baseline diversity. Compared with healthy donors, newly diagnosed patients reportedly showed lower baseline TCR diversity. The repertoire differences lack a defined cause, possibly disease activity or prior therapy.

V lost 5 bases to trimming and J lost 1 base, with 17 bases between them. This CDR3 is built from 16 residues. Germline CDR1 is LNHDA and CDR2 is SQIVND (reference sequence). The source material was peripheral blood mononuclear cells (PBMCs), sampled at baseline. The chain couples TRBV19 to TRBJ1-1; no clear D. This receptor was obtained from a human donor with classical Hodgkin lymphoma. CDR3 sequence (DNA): TGTGCCAGTAGTCCCTCCTCAAGGGTGCGGAACACTGAAGCTTTCTTT. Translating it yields CASSPSSRVRNTEAFF.